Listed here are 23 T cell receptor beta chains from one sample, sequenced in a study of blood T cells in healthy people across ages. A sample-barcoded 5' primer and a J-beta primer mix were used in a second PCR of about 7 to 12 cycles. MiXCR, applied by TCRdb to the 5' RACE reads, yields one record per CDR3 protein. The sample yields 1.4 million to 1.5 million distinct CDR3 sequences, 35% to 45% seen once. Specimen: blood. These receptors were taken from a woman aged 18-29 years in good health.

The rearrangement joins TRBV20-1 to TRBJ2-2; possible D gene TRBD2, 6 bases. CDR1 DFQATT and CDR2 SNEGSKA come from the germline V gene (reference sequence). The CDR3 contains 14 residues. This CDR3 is CSLPGLLNTGELFF. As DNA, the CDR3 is TGCAGCCTCCCGGGACTTTTGAACACCGGGGAGCTGTTTTTT.

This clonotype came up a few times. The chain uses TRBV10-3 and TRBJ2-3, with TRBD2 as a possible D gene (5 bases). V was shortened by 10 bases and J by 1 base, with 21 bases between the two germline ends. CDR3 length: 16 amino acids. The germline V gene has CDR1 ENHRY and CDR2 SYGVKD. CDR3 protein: CASYFTSAYGTDTQYF. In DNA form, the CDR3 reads TGTGCCAGCTACTTTACTAGTGCATACGGCACAGATACGCAGTATTTT.

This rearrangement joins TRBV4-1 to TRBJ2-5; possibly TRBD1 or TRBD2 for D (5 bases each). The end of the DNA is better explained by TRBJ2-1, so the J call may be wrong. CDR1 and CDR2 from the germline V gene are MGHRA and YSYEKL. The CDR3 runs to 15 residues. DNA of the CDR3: TGCGCCAGCAGCCAAGTCGGGACGGTACAAGAGACCCAGTTCTTC. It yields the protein CASSQVGTVQETQFF.

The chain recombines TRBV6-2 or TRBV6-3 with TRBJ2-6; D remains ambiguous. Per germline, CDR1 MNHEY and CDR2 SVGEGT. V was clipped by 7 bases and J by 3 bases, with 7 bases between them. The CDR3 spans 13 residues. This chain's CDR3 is CASTYLGANVLTF. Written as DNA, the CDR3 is TGTGCCAGCACCTACCTTGGGGCCAACGTCCTGACTTTC.

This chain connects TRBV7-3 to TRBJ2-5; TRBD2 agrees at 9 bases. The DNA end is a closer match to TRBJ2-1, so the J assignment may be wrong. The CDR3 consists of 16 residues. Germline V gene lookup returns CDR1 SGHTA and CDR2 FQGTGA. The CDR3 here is CASSLTASGVQETQFF. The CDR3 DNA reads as TGTGCCAGCAGCTTAACGGCTAGCGGGGTTCAAGAGACCCAGTTCTTC.

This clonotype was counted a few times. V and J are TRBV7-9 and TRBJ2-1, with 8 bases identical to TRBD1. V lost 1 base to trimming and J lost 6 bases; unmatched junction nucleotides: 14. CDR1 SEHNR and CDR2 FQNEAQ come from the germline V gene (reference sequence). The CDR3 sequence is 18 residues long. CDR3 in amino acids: CASSLVFSGGVYSNEQFF. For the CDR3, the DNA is TGTGCCAGCAGCTTAGTGTTTTCAGGGGGCGTTTACTCCAATGAGCAGTTCTTC.

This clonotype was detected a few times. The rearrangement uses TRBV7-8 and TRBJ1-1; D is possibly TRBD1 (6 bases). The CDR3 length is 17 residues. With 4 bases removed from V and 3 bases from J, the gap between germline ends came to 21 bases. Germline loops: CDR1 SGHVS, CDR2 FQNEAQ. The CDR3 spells CASSSEVYRVKDTEAFF. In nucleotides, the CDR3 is TGTGCCAGCAGCTCCGAAGTTTACAGGGTGAAAGACACTGAAGCTTTCTTT. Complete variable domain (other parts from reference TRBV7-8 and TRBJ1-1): GAGVSQSPRYKVAKRGQDVALRCDPISGHVSLFWYQQALGQGPEFLTYFQNEAQLDKSGLPSDRFFAERPEGSVSTLKIQRTQQEDSAVYLCASSSEVYRVKDTEAFFGQGTRLTVV.

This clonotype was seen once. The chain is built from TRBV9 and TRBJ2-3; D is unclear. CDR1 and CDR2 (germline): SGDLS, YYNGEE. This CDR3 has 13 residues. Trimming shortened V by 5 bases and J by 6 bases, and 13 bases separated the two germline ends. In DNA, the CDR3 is TGTGCCAGCAGTCTATTAGAGGTGGATACGCAGTATTTT. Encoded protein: CASSLLEVDTQYF. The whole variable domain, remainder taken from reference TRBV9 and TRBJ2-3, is DSGVTQTPKHLITATGQRVTLRCSPRSGDLSVYWYQQSLDQGLQFLIQYYNGEERAKGNILERFSAQQFPDLHSELNLSSLELGDSALYFCASSLLEVDTQYFGPGTRLTVL.

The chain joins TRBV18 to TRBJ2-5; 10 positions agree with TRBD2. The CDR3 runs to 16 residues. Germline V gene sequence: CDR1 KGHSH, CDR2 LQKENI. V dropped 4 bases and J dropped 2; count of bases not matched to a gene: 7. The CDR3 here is CASSHQPLAGQETQYF. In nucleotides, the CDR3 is TGTGCCAGCTCACACCAACCACTAGCGGGGCAAGAGACCCAGTACTTC.

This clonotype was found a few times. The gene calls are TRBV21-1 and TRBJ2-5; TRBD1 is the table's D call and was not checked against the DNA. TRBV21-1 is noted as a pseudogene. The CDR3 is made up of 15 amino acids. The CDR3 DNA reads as TGTGCCAGCAGACCCGGCGACAGGGGAGTGTGGGAGCAGTACTTC. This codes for CASRPGDRGVWEQYF.

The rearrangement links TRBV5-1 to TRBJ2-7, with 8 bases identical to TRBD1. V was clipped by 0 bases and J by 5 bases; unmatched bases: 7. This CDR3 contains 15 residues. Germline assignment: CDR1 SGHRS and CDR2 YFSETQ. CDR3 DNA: TGCGCCAGCAGCTTGGTGCAGGGGGCGAGGAACGAGCAGTACTTC. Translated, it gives CASSLVQGARNEQYF. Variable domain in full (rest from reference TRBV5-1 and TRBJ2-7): KAGVTQTPRYLIKTRGQQVTLSCSPISGHRSVSWYQQTPGQGLQFLFEYFSETQRNKGNFPGRFSGRQFSNSRSEMNVSTLELGDSALYLCASSLVQGARNEQYFGPGTRLTVT.

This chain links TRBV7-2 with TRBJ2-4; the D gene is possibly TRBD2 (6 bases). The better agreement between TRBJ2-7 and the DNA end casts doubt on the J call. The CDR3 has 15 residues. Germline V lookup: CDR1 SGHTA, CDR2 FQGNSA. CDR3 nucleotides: TGTGCCAGCAGCTTACGCAGCGCGGGGATCTACGAGCAGTACTTC. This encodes CASSLRSAGIYEQYF.

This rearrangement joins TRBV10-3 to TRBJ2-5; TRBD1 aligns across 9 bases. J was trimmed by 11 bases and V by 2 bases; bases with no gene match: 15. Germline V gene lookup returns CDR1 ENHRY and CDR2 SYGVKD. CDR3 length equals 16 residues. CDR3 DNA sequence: TGTGCCATCAGTGAGACAGGGGGCCTAGCTACGACGGTACAGTACTTC. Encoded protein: CAISETGGLATTVQYF.

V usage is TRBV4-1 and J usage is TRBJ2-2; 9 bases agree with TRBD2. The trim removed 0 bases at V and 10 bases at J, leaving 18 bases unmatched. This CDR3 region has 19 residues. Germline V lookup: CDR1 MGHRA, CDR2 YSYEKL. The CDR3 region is CASSQEKISGLAGYAELFF. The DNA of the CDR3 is TGCGCCAGCAGCCAAGAGAAAATAAGTGGGCTAGCGGGGTACGCGGAGCTGTTTTTT.

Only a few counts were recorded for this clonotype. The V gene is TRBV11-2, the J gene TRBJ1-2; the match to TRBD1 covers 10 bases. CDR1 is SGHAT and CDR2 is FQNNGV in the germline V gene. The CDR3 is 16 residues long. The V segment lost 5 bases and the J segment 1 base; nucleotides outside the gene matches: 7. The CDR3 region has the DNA TGTGCCAGCAGCCCGGACAGGGGGGCAAATAACTATGGCTACACCTTC. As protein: CASSPDRGANNYGYTF. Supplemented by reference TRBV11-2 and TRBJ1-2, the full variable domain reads EAGVAQSPRYKIIEKRQSVAFWCNPISGHATLYWYQQILGQGPKLLIQFQNNGVVDDSQLPKDRFSAERLKGVDSTLKIQPAKLEDSAVYLCASSPDRGANNYGYTFGSGTRLTVV.

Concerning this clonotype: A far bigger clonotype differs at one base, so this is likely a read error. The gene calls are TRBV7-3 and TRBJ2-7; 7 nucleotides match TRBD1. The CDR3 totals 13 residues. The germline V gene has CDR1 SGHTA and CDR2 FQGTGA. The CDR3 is CASSLTGGYEKYF. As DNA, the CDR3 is TGTGCCAGCAGCTTAACAGGGGGCTACGAGAAGTACTTC.

CDR3 DNA sequence: TGCGCCAGCAGTCCAAACCCGGCCGGGGAGCTGTTTTTT. This encodes CASSPNPAGELFF. V usage is TRBV5-1 and J usage is TRBJ2-2; D gene uncertain. This CDR3 is 13 amino acids long. The germline V gene encodes CDR1 SGHRS and CDR2 YFSETQ. Trimming removed 5 bases from V and 6 bases from J, with 11 bases in between.

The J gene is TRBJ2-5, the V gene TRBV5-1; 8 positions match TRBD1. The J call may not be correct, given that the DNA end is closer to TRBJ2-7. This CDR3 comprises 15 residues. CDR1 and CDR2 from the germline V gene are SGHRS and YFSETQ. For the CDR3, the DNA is TGCGCCAGCAGCCTAACGGTACAGGGGGCCTACGAGCAGTACTTC. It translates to CASSLTVQGAYEQYF.

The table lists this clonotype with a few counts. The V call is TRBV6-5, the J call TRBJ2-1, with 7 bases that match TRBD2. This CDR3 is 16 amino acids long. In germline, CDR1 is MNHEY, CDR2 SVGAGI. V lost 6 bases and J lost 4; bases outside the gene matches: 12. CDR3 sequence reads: CASRLTGTTVYNEQFF. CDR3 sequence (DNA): TGTGCCAGCAGACTTACCGGGACTACCGTTTACAATGAGCAGTTCTTC.

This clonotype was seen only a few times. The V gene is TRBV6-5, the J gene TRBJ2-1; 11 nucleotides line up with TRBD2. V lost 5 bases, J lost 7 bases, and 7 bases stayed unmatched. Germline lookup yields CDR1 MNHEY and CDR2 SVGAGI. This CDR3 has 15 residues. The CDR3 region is CASSELAGVLNEQFF. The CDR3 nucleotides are TGTGCCAGCAGTGAACTAGCGGGGGTACTAAATGAGCAGTTCTTC.

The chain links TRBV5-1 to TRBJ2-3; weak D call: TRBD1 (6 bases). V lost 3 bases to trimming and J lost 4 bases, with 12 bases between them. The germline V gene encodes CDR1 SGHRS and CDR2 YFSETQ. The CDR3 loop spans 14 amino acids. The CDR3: CASSSGSGADTQYF. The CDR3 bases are TGCGCCAGCAGCTCGGGGTCAGGGGCAGATACGCAGTATTTT.

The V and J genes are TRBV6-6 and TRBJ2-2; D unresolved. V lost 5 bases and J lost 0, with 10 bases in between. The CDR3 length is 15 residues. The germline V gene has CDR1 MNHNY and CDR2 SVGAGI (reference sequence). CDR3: CASSPTRSNTGELFF. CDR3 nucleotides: TGTGCCAGCAGTCCGACAAGATCGAACACCGGGGAGCTGTTTTTT.

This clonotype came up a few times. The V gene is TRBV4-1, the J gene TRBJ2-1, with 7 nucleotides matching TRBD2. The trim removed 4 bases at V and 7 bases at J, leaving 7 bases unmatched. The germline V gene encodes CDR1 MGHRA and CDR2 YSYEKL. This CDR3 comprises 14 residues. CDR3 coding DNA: TGCGCCAGCAGCCCTAGCGGAGCAATTAATGAGCAGTTCTTC. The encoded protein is CASSPSGAINEQFF.